These T cell receptor beta chains were read from a single sample in a study of radiotherapy plus CTLA-4 blockade in lung cancer. The repertoire was sequenced with immunoSEQ multiplex PCR; TCRdb's copy has only in-frame clones and lacks some. The sample includes about 97,000 clones, 65% to 80% of them seen just once. The input for sequencing was peripheral blood, taken from a patient treated with radiotherapy plus ipilimumab. Receptors were obtained from a human donor with non-small cell lung cancer who had a partial response to radiotherapy plus ipilimumab. Some clones in this sample may be carry-over from other donors' samples. Each CDR3 is given with its conserved first and last residue. A D gene is named only where the DNA matches it firmly. Clone size is not always given. Where it is, it says once, few, many or a class for expanded clones.

v_gene	j_gene	d_gene	abundance	CDR3aa	CDR3nt
TRBV9	TRBJ2-3	-	-	CASSVATTPTDTQYF	TGTGCCAGCAGCGTAGCCACTACTCCCACAGATACGCAGTATTTT
TRBV7-8	TRBJ1-2	-	-	CASSLSRIYGYTF	TGTGCCAGCAGCTTAAGCAGGATCTATGGCTACACCTTC
TRBV27	TRBJ2-3	-	-	CASRSPGGYTDTQYF	TGTGCCAGCAGAAGCCCGGGGGGCTACACAGATACGCAGTATTTT
TRBV7-2	TRBJ2-5	-	-	CASSLEVVRETQYF	TGTGCCAGCAGCTTAGAAGTAGTCCGGGAGACCCAGTACTTC
TRBV28	TRBJ2-1	-	-	CASSLYLVGVLLAWSNEQFF	TGTGCCAGCAGTTTATACCTGGTCGGGGTCTTGCTAGCATGGTCGAATGAGCAGTTCTTC
TRBV2	TRBJ1-1	TRBD1	once	CASRRDRTLGWEAFF	TGTGCCAGCAGGAGGGACAGAACTTTAGGGTGGGAAGCTTTCTTT
TRBV2	TRBJ2-1	TRBD2	-	CASSVGGAGINEQFF	TGTGCCAGCAGTGTCGGGGGGGCCGGGATCAATGAGCAGTTCTTC
TRBV6-5	TRBJ2-7	TRBD1	-	CASSYNRGFGEQYF	TGTGCCAGCAGTTACAACAGGGGATTCGGAGAGCAGTACTTC
TRBV5-6	TRBJ2-4	-	-	CASSLGARVGSQYF	TGTGCCAGCAGCTTGGGTGCGAGGGTTGGCTCTCAGTACTTC
TRBV14	TRBJ1-1	-	-	CASSQKGGRGGNTEAFF	TGTGCCAGCAGCCAAAAGGGGGGGAGGGGAGGAAACACTGAAGCTTTCTTT
TRBV7-9	TRBJ1-1	TRBD1	-	CASSPTSDRGVGAFF	TGTGCCAGCAGCCCTACTTCGGACAGGGGCGTTGGAGCTTTCTTT
TRBV28	TRBJ2-7	-	once	CATFKGGGREQYF	TGTGCCACCTTTAAGGGGGGGGGAAGGGAGCAGTACTTC
TRBV5-1	TRBJ2-7	-	-	CASSLSPGNSYEQYF	TGCGCCAGCAGCCTTTCCCCCGGGAACTCCTACGAGCAGTACTTC
TRBV30	TRBJ1-5	-	-	CAWSPRGGKPQHF	TGTGCCTGGAGTCCGAGGGGGGGGAAGCCCCAGCATTTT
TRBV28	TRBJ2-1	TRBD2	few	CASSILTSGWNNEQFF	TGTGCCAGCAGTATCCTTACTAGCGGGTGGAACAATGAGCAGTTCTTC
TRBV7-9	TRBJ2-7	TRBD2	-	CASSSSGAYEQYF	TGTGCCAGCAGTAGTAGCGGGGCCTACGAGCAGTACTTC
TRBV19	TRBJ1-1	TRBD1	-	CASSDYSGTGGAFF	TGTGCCAGTAGTGACTACAGTGGAACAGGGGGAGCTTTCTTT
TRBV9	TRBJ2-1	-	-	CASGLQNNEQFF	TGTGCCAGCGGCCTACAGAACAATGAGCAGTTCTTC
TRBV9	TRBJ2-1	-	few	CASSVGSPQTNEQFF	TGTGCCAGCAGCGTAGGTTCCCCCCAGACAAATGAGCAGTTCTTC
TRBV10-1	TRBJ1-1	-	-	CASSATGYTEAFF	TGCGCCAGCAGCGCTACAGGGTATACTGAAGCTTTCTTT
TRBV5-1	TRBJ2-7	TRBD2	few	CASSLSSGYEQYF	TGCGCCAGCAGCTTGTCTAGCGGCTACGAGCAGTACTTC
TRBV18	TRBJ2-2	-	-	CASSRDTNTGELFF	TGTGCCAGTTCACGGGACACGAACACCGGGGAGCTGTTTTTT
TRBV11-3	TRBJ2-3	TRBD2	-	CASSRGTSGRTDTQYF	TGTGCCAGCAGCCGTGGGACTAGCGGGCGCACAGATACGCAGTATTTT
TRBV28	TRBJ2-7	-	medium-sized	CASSLSGKYEQYF	TGTGCCAGCAGTTTATCCGGGAAATACGAGCAGTACTTC
TRBV19	TRBJ1-5	-	-	CASSYSRTGQPQHF	TGTGCCAGTAGTTATTCAAGGACGGGGCAGCCCCAGCATTTT
TRBV15	TRBJ2-2	TRBD1	-	CATSPGQLANTGELFF	TGTGCCACCAGCCCGGGACAGTTGGCGAACACCGGGGAGCTGTTTTTT
TRBV19	TRBJ2-7	TRBD2	-	CASSPVGGVVNTYEQYF	TGTGCCAGTAGTCCCGTTGGGGGGGTCGTCAATACGTACGAGCAGTACTTC
TRBV28	TRBJ2-7	TRBD1	-	CASHAAPGTGENEQYF	TGTGCCAGCCACGCTGCCCCCGGGACAGGCGAAAACGAGCAGTACTTC
TRBV9	TRBJ2-7	-	few	CAISHWTVSTMREYEQYF	TGTGCCATCTCGCATTGGACAGTATCGACCATGAGGGAGTACGAGCAGTACTTC
TRBV28	TRBJ2-7	TRBD2	-	CASRAGAPREQYF	TGTGCCAGCAGGGCGGGAGCCCCTCGCGAGCAGTACTTC
TRBV5-5	TRBJ1-2	-	-	CASSSSVGGSNYGYTF	TGTGCCAGCAGCTCAAGCGTAGGGGGTTCTAACTATGGCTACACCTTC
TRBV28	TRBJ1-2	-	few	CASRERGRAYGYTF	TGTGCCAGCAGGGAAAGGGGCCGCGCTTATGGCTACACCTTC
TRBV18	TRBJ2-5	-	-	CASSPRRGETQYF	TGTGCCAGCTCACCTAGGAGGGGCGAGACCCAGTACTTC
TRBV18	TRBJ2-3	TRBD2	-	CASSPPPSGSGTDTQYF	TGTGCCAGCTCACCACCTCCTAGCGGGAGTGGCACAGATACGCAGTATTTT
TRBV6-1	TRBJ2-3	-	-	CASSEGSGTDTQYF	TGTGCCAGCAGTGAAGGGTCAGGCACAGATACGCAGTATTTT
TRBV27	TRBJ2-7	TRBD1	-	CASSLSVLDRVLGYEQYF	TGTGCCAGCAGTTTATCGGTTTTGGACAGGGTTCTGGGCTACGAGCAGTACTTC
TRBV27	TRBJ2-1	TRBD2	once	CASMREGPYNEQFF	TGTGCCAGCATGCGGGAGGGCCCTTACAATGAGCAGTTCTTC
TRBV6-5	TRBJ1-2	-	-	CAASQGLGYGYTF	TGTGCCGCCTCCCAGGGCCTAGGGTATGGCTACACCTTC
TRBV6-1	TRBJ2-7	-	-	CASSVSSGGEQYF	TGTGCCAGCAGTGTATCCAGCGGTGGCGAGCAGTACTTC
TRBV7-2	TRBJ1-1	-	-	CASRTDRLNTEAFF	TGTGCCAGCAGGACAGACAGATTGAACACTGAAGCTTTCTTT
TRBV9	TRBJ2-1	TRBD2	-	CASSAPTGLAEREQFF	TGTGCCAGCAGCGCACCGACGGGACTAGCTGAAAGGGAGCAGTTCTTC
TRBV5-6	TRBJ1-2	TRBD1	few	CASRIRDRGANYGYTF	TGTGCCAGCAGAATCCGGGACAGGGGTGCGAACTATGGCTACACCTTC
TRBV4-2	TRBJ2-3	-	-	CASSQLSDFSTDTQYF	TGTGCCAGCAGCCAACTATCCGACTTCAGCACAGATACGCAGTATTTT
TRBV6-5	TRBJ2-1	TRBD2	-	CASSSGGAEQFF	TGTGCCAGCAGTAGCGGGGGGGCTGAGCAGTTCTTC
TRBV15	TRBJ2-3	-	-	CATSREGTSTDTQYF	TGTGCCACCAGCAGAGAGGGGACTAGCACAGATACGCAGTATTTT
TRBV9	TRBJ1-4	TRBD1	-	CASSVGDRINEKLFF	TGTGCCAGCAGCGTAGGGGACAGAATTAATGAAAAACTGTTTTTT
TRBV7-9	TRBJ2-2	-	-	CASGTRNTGELFF	TGTGCCAGCGGGACACGGAACACCGGGGAGCTGTTTTTT
TRBV4-3	TRBJ2-3	TRBD2	-	CASRERGVSTDTQYF	TGCGCCAGCCGAGAGCGGGGGGTTAGCACAGATACGCAGTATTTT
TRBV7-2	TRBJ1-1	TRBD1	-	CASSRQGSINTEAFF	TGTGCCAGCAGCAGACAGGGCAGCATTAACACTGAAGCTTTCTTT
TRBV11-2	TRBJ2-3	TRBD1	-	CASSLPTGSATDTQYF	TGTGCCAGCAGCTTGCCGACAGGGAGCGCCACCGATACGCAGTATTTT
TRBV7-3	TRBJ2-1	TRBD2	-	CASSLRAASGGLGAGNEQFF	TGTGCCAGCAGCTTAAGGGCGGCTAGCGGGGGGCTGGGGGCGGGCAATGAGCAGTTCTTC
TRBV19	TRBJ2-6	TRBD1	-	CASSRTGRSGANVLTF	TGTGCCAGTAGCCGGACAGGCCGCTCTGGGGCCAACGTCCTGACTTTC
TRBV28	TRBJ2-7	TRBD2	once	CASTRSSGRGTYEQYF	TGTGCCAGCACCCGATCTAGCGGGAGAGGTACCTACGAGCAGTACTTC
TRBV19	TRBJ2-5	-	-	CASTQGASWETQYF	TGTGCCAGTACCCAAGGGGCTAGTTGGGAGACCCAGTACTTC